This T cell receptor (beta chain) was observed in a study of T-cell memory formation after mild COVID-19 (dated by TCRdb to 2020 to 2023). For the study in its entirety: TCR sequence clusters from the two donors were largely donor specific. Longitudinal TCRalpha and TCRbeta repertoire sequencing tracked T-cell clones expanding and contracting after mild COVID-19 in a couple of donors. The cohort was made up of two young adult volunteers, one female and one male, who were previously healthy. Study-level results and caveats: The second-wave clones that peaked on day 37 were not confirmed to be SARS-CoV-2 specific. Clones contracting from day 15 to 85 had balanced CD4/CD8 phenotypes, while a second wave expanding from day 15 to 37 was biased towards CD4+. The detection of some responding clones in pre-infection memory suggests that pre-existing cross-reactive memory T cells joined the SARS-CoV-2 response. Only two mild cases were covered by the study, and larger cohorts that include severe cases with pre-infection samples were considered necessary. Contracting CD4+ clones were located mainly in the CM and EM memory subsets, whereas CD8+ clones were found to be enriched in EMRA.

This clonotype was detected a few times. Its recognized antigen is unknown. It has no much larger one-base neighbor in the sample; base qualities were not kept. TCRdb records Illumina NovaSeq 6000 as the sequencer. Using 5'RACE with constant-segment primers, TCRalpha and TCRbeta cDNA libraries were constructed, with sample barcodes and unique molecular identifiers added in the process. RNA was extracted from every sample with Trizol reagent. The libraries were amplified in two PCR steps, and the second step added a second sample barcode and Illumina TruSeq adapters. Sequencing of the libraries was done on an Illumina NovaSeq, producing 2 x 150 bp paired-end reads. Per the source publication's procedure: Reads were demultiplexed and collapsed into UMI-guided consensus sequences with migec v1.2.7. Using mixcr v2.1.11, UMI consensuses were aligned to TRA and TRB V and J templates and then assembled into clonotypes. A clonotype was counted as expanded or contracted only when both edgeR and NoisET called the clonotype significant, with the noise models trained on biological replicates. For edgeR calls, the thresholds were a false discovery rate-adjusted p below 0.01 and a log2 fold-change of 1. As an exploratory analysis of dynamics, PCA with hierarchical clustering was applied to max-normalized trajectories of the 1000 most abundant clonotypes. Separately sequenced CD4+ and CD8+ repertoires were used to assign a CD4 or CD8 phenotype to each responding clone. TCRdb trimmed the raw reads at Q25, called clones with MiXCR and kept productive beta chains. Merged by CDR3 protein, the rows form single entries marked with the most common genes and DNA. TCRdb, rather than the study authors, made the V and J calls. A total of about 190,000 distinct CDR3 sequences appear in this sample, around 19% of them only once. The top ten constitute roughly 2.3% of the sample.

PBMCs were isolated by Ficoll-Paque density gradient centrifugation. The receptor was derived from an adult woman who had mild COVID-19 (a few samples of this study predate the infection). The sample titles of this study are shuffled in the database, so cell type and time point are left out; the donor was told from shared clones. The source material was PBMCs or a T cell subset sorted from them (not recorded which).

The nucleotide sequence is TGTGCCAGCAGCTTGATTTCCGGGACAGGGGGTTCACCCCTCCACTTT. Its protein product is CASSLISGTGGSPLHF. The V gene is TRBV5-5 and the J gene is TRBJ1-6, and TRBD1 aligns with 11 junction nucleotides. The CDR3, cysteine through phenylalanine, is 16 amino acids long. Only CDR3 DNA remains: 48 bases, in frame from the first base. The germline V gene (reference sequence) supplies CDR1 SGHKS and CDR2 YYEKEE. V is cut back by 1 base and J by 9 bases, with 6 bases in the junction unmatched.